This T cell receptor beta chain originates from a study of blood T cell repertoires in COVID-19. Across the whole study: The United States, Italy and Spain supplied acute and convalescent COVID-19 samples. The cDNA or gDNA used as material had been derived from T cells, B-cell-depleted T cells, or PBMCs.

CDR3 length: 14 residues. Per the germline V gene, CDR1 is MNHEY and CDR2 is SVGAGI. Between the trimmed V and J ends, which lost 0 bases and 3 bases, there was a span of 6 bases. Produced via immunoSEQ multiplex PCR; TCRdb's table is partial and in-frame only. The repertoire includes 210,000 or so clones, approximately 80% of them detected once, and 15% to 20% sits in the top ten. In this sample, this clone turned up a few times. The material sequenced was peripheral blood. The V call is TRBV6-5, the J call TRBJ2-1; D is perhaps TRBD2 (5 bases). The receptor was derived from a human donor in a cohort sampled during active COVID-19. In nucleotides, the CDR3 is TGTGCCAGCAGTTACTCGACTAACTACAATGAGCAGTTCTTC. Protein sequence: CASSYSTNYNEQFF.